Listed below are T cell receptor beta chains from one sample, sequenced in a study of neoadjuvant anti-PD-1 for oral cavity cancer. TCRdb's copy holds only in-frame clones and misses some; the assay was immunoSEQ multiplex PCR. The profile covers about 80,000 clones, with 84% appearing a single time and around 3.1% taken by the ten largest. Sequenced material: PBMCs, taken before nivolumab (anti-PD-1) treatment. The receptors were gathered from a person aged 40 to 85 with oral cavity squamous cell carcinoma. Both conserved end residues are part of each CDR3. Fields, in order: J gene, clone size, V gene, D gene, CDR3 DNA, CDR3 protein. A D gene is named only where the DNA matches it firmly. For some rows the clone size is stated as once, few or many, or as a class when expanded; others skip it.

TRBJ1-2,.,TRBV27,.,TGTGCCAGCAGCCCTCAAACAGGGCTCGGTGGCTACACCTTC,CASSPQTGLGGYTF
TRBJ2-5,.,TRBV30,.,TGTGCCTGGAGTGACTGGATCCAAGAGACCCAGTACTTC,CAWSDWIQETQYF
TRBJ2-2,once,TRBV9,.,TGTGCCAGCAGCGTAGAGGGCGGGATGAACACCGGGGAGCTGTTTTTT,CASSVEGGMNTGELFF
TRBJ2-7,.,TRBV2,.,TGTGCCAGCACCGCCCGTCTCTACGAGCAGTACTTC,CASTARLYEQYF
TRBJ2-1,few,TRBV7-3,.,TGTGCCAGCAGCCTTGCAGGGGTCCATGAGCAGTTCTTC,CASSLAGVHEQFF
TRBJ2-7,.,TRBV6-1,.,TGTGCCAGCAGCCAAGGCCTTCAAGGGTACGAGCAGTACTTC,CASSQGLQGYEQYF
TRBJ2-5,.,TRBV7-9,TRBD2,TGTGCCAGCAGCCCCGGACTAGCGGGAAAAGAGACCCAGTACTTC,CASSPGLAGKETQYF
TRBJ1-1,.,TRBV5-6,.,TGTGCCAGCAGCTTGGGGGGGACCCTTCACGCTGAAGCTTTCTTT,CASSLGGTLHAEAFF
TRBJ2-2,.,TRBV7-2,.,TGTGCCAGCAGCTTACTGGGCCCGATGGGGACCGGGGAGCTGTTTTTT,CASSLLGPMGTGELFF
TRBJ1-5,few,TRBV9,TRBD1,TGTGCCAGCAGCCCGGGGACAGGGTTTCAGCCCCAGCATTTT,CASSPGTGFQPQHF
TRBJ2-3,.,TRBV6-6,.,TGTGCCAGCACTCCGGGGGATACGCAGTATTTT,CASTPGDTQYF
TRBJ2-7,.,TRBV6-6,TRBD2,TGTGCCAGCAGTTCCGAAGGACTAGCGAGCAGCGAGCAGTACTTC,CASSSEGLASSEQYF
TRBJ1-1,many,TRBV29-1,.,TGCAGCGCCGCCGGTTCTTTAAACACTGAAGCTTTCTTT,CSAAGSLNTEAFF
TRBJ1-3,.,TRBV6-1,.,TGTGCCAGCAGCGAAGTGGGTGGAAACACCATATATTTT,CASSEVGGNTIYF
TRBJ1-1,few,TRBV6-1,.,TGTGCCAGCAGTGGATGGGAGAACACTGAAGCTTTCTTT,CASSGWENTEAFF
TRBJ2-7,.,TRBV6-5,.,TGTGCCAGCAGTGCCTCGGCGGTGGGGTCCGAGCAGTACTTC,CASSASAVGSEQYF
TRBJ2-3,.,TRBV30,TRBD2,TGTGCCTGGTCTCAGCGGGAGAGGGATACGCAGTATTTT,CAWSQRERDTQYF
TRBJ2-1,.,TRBV19,TRBD2,TGTGCCAGTAGTCCAGTACGGGGGGGTGAGCAGTTCTTC,CASSPVRGGEQFF
TRBJ2-5,.,TRBV5-1,TRBD1,TGCGCCAGCAGCTTGGAGGGGGCGGTTGAGACCCAGTACTTC,CASSLEGAVETQYF
TRBJ1-1,few,TRBV9,.,TGTGCCAGCAGCGTAGCTAGGAACACTGAAGCTTTCTTT,CASSVARNTEAFF
TRBJ1-1,few,TRBV19,.,TGTGCCAGTAGTTCCCCCGACGGAAAGCCCTACACTGAAGCTTTCTTT,CASSSPDGKPYTEAFF
TRBJ2-3,.,TRBV11-1,.,TGTGCCAGCAGCTTAGGGGGAGATACGCAGTATTTT,CASSLGGDTQYF
TRBJ2-7,.,TRBV10-3,.,TGTGCCATCAGTGAGGGGCTGCAGCAGTACTTC,CAISEGLQQYF
TRBJ1-2,.,TRBV6-5,.,TGTGCCAGCAGCCAGGGGAAGGTCTCATATGGCTACACCTTC,CASSQGKVSYGYTF
TRBJ2-1,.,TRBV6-5,.,TGTGCCAGCAGTTACTCGAGGAGCTCCTACAATGAGCAGTTCTTC,CASSYSRSSYNEQFF
TRBJ2-7,.,TRBV21-1,.,TGTGCCAGCAGCAAAGCGGGCAGGGTAGGGCGGGAGGTGTCCTACGAGCAGTACTTC,CASSKAGRVGREVSYEQYF
TRBJ2-6,.,TRBV10-3,TRBD1,TGTGCCATCAGCCCGAGACAGGGGGCTAATGGGGCCAACGTCCTGACTTTC,CAISPRQGANGANVLTF
TRBJ1-1,once,TRBV5-1,.,TGCGCCAGCAGCGAGGGGGACAACTTGAAGACTGAAGCTTTCTTT,CASSEGDNLKTEAFF
TRBJ1-2,.,TRBV6-1,.,TGTGCCAGCAGCGAACAAACAGGAAATAACTATGGCTACACCTTC,CASSEQTGNNYGYTF
TRBJ1-2,.,TRBV5-6,TRBD1,TGTGCCAGCAGCTTTCCGGGACAGGGGGCGAGTAATGGCTACACCTTC,CASSFPGQGASNGYTF
TRBJ1-1,.,TRBV9,.,TGTGCCAGCAGCGTAGATGGTTTGGGCACCACTGAAGCTTTCTTT,CASSVDGLGTTEAFF
TRBJ2-1,.,TRBV28,TRBD2,TGTGCCAGCAGTTCCATCCTAGCGGGAGGGCCCCCTCTCTACAATGAGCAGTTCTTC,CASSSILAGGPPLYNEQFF
TRBJ2-7,.,TRBV5-6,.,TGTGCCAGCAGGGAGTCGACCAACGAGCAGTACTTC,CASRESTNEQYF
TRBJ2-1,few,TRBV6-4,.,TGTGCCAGCAGTGAGGCGTGGGGCTCCTACAATGAGCAGTTCTTC,CASSEAWGSYNEQFF
TRBJ1-2,.,TRBV9,TRBD1,TGTGCCAGCAGCGAGGGGACAGGACTGTATGGCTACACCTTC,CASSEGTGLYGYTF
TRBJ1-1,once,TRBV7-3,TRBD1,TGTGCCAGCAGCCTGGGGACAGGGGGCGTAACTGAAGCTTTCTTT,CASSLGTGGVTEAFF
TRBJ2-5,.,TRBV15,.,TGTGCCACCAGCAGAGATATAACTACCCCGGCGAAAGAGACCCAGTACTTC,CATSRDITTPAKETQYF
TRBJ2-6,.,TRBV27,.,TGTGCCAGCAGTTTAAGGGGTCCGGGACCTCGCGTCTCTGGGGCCAACGTCCTGACTTTC,CASSLRGPGPRVSGANVLTF
TRBJ1-1,.,TRBV2,.,TGTGCCAGCAGTGAGAGGGGATTTGAAGCTTTCTTT,CASSERGFEAFF
TRBJ2-1,.,TRBV6-6,TRBD2,TGTGCCAGCAGACCGTCCGCGGGAGAAGGGGATGAGCAGTTCTTC,CASRPSAGEGDEQFF
TRBJ1-2,.,TRBV6-1,TRBD1,TGTGCCAGTTCTATACAGGGGGTAGATGGCTACACCTTC,CASSIQGVDGYTF
TRBJ2-3,.,TRBV6-6,TRBD2,TGTGCCAGCAGCCGGACTAGCGGGAGGCTCACAGATACGCAGTATTTT,CASSRTSGRLTDTQYF
TRBJ1-2,.,TRBV10-3,TRBD1,TGTGCCATCAGCCCGGACAGGGACGCCAACTATGGCTACACCTTC,CAISPDRDANYGYTF
TRBJ1-1,few,TRBV5-4,.,TGTGCCAGCAGCTCGGAGGCGAGGGCTGAAGCTTTCTTT,CASSSEARAEAFF
TRBJ2-3,.,TRBV9,TRBD2,TGTGCCAGCAGCGCCCGGGCCGGGGGGGCAGATACGCAGTATTTT,CASSARAGGADTQYF
TRBJ1-1,.,TRBV7-9,.,TGTGCCAGCAGCCCCCTCGCCAGCGCTGAAGCTTTCTTT,CASSPLASAEAFF